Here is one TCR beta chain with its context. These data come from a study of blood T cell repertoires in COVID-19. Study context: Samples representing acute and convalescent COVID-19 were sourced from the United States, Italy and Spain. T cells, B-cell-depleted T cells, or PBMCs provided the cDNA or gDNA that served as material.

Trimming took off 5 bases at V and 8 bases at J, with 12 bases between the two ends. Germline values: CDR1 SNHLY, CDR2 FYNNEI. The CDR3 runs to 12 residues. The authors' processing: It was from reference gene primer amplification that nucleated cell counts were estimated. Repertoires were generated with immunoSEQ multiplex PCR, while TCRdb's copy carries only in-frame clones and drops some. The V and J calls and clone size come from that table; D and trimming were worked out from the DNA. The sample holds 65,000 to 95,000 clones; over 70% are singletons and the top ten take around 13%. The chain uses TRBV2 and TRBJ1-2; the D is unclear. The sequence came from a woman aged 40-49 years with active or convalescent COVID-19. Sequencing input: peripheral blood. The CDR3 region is CASSWEGWGYTF. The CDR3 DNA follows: TGTGCCAGCAGTTGGGAGGGTTGGGGCTACACCTTC.